This TCR beta chain is drawn from a study of blood T cell repertoires in COVID-19. Overall study: The samples span acute and convalescent COVID-19 from the United States, Italy and Spain.

V was trimmed by 3 bases and J by 2 bases, leaving 3 bases between them. The CDR3 extends over 12 amino acids. Germline values: CDR1 WSHSY, CDR2 SAAADI. TCRdb's copy holds only in-frame clones and misses some; the assay was immunoSEQ multiplex PCR. The profile covers hundreds of thousands of clones, with roughly 89% appearing a single time and under 3.5% taken by the ten largest. The chain combines TRBV10-2 with TRBJ2-3, with D unclear. This receptor was obtained from a young woman who had recovered from COVID-19. The sample was peripheral blood. The chain's CDR3 is CASSDHTDTQYF. In DNA form, the CDR3 reads TGCGCCAGCAGTGACCACACAGATACGCAGTATTTT.